The clone carrying this T cell receptor beta chain was counted between two and nine times. Its specificity is unknown. The single heparinised draw taken from each donor contained roughly 100 mL of blood on average. These data come from a study of beta chain features in type 1 diabetes. Whole-study context: All samples combined gave 107,917,701 sorted cells for examination.

Whole-study results and caveats: For Type 1 diabetes patients, all four CD4+ subsets carried TCRB CDR3s that were moderately but significantly shorter. VDJ junctions in type 1 diabetes patients carried more deletions and fewer insertions. For TCRB rearrangement, an influence of HLA type remained unresolved here.

Reverse transcription of all isolated RNA meant that expressed TCRB transcripts were sequenced. Produced via immunoSEQ multiplex PCR; TCRdb's table is partial and in-frame only. The profile shows over 150,000 clones, around a tenth of them singletons. V gave up 8 bases and J gave up 3 bases, with 14 bases separating them. Germline CDR1 and CDR2: SQVTM and ANQGSEA. The CDR3 length is 13 residues. Source material: central memory CD4+ T cells from blood. J is TRBJ1-5 and V is TRBV29-1; D is undetermined. This TCR was sampled from a man in his thirties or forties with type 1 diabetes. The CDR3 region is CSITEGINQPQHF. For the CDR3, the DNA is TGCAGCATCACGGAGGGCATCAATCAGCCCCAGCATTTT. Combining the CDR3 with reference TRBV29-1 and TRBJ1-5 gives the whole variable domain SAVISQKPSRDICQRGTSLTIQCQVDSQVTMMFWYRQQPGQSLTLIATANQGSEATYESGFVIDKFPISRPNLTFSTLTVSNMSPEDSSIYLCSITEGINQPQHFGDGTRLSIL.